Listed here are 6 T cell receptor beta chains from one sample, sequenced in a study of cytomegalovirus exposure and HLA in healthy donors. Libraries were prepared by immunoSEQ multiplex PCR; TCRdb keeps only in-frame clonotypes and omits some of them. Altogether about 250,000 clones are present, about 87% being singletons, with the ten largest covering about 2.8%. The sample taken for sequencing was PBMCs. The receptor source for this set is a man in his late teens or twenties in good health and CMV-seronegative.

This chain uses TRBV4-1 with TRBJ2-7; 8 bases match TRBD1. The CDR3 totals 16 residues. In germline, CDR1 is MGHRA, CDR2 YSYEKL. The J segment lost 3 bases and the V segment lost 0 bases, leaving 7 bases of the junction unmatched. In nucleotides, the CDR3 is TGCGCCAGCAGCCAAGATGGAGGGACAGGAGTCTACGAGCAGTACTTC. Translation: CASSQDGGTGVYEQYF.

This clone was observed a few times. The V gene is TRBV19, the J gene TRBJ1-2; D unclear. V was shortened by 1 base and J by 4 bases, with 10 bases between the two germline ends. The CDR3 covers 14 residues. Germline-derived CDR1 and CDR2 are LNHDA and SQIVND (reference sequence). The DNA of the CDR3 is TGTGCCAGTAGTATAGCTGGCCTGATCTATGGCTACACCTTC. Encoded protein: CASSIAGLIYGYTF.

The rearrangement joins TRBV5-1 to TRBJ2-2; 10 nucleotides align to TRBD2. Unmatched junction bases numbered 10, after V lost 1 base and J lost 4 bases. CDR3 length: 18 residues. Per germline, CDR1 SGHRS and CDR2 YFSETQ. Here the CDR3 reads CASSLKSGRAGFTGELFF. CDR3 coding DNA: TGCGCCAGCAGCTTGAAAAGCGGGAGGGCCGGATTCACCGGGGAGCTGTTTTTT.

The J gene is TRBJ2-1, the V gene TRBV15, with TRBD2 as a possible D gene (5 bases). The CDR3 length is 15 residues. Germline V gene data show CDR1 as LNHNV and CDR2 as YYDKDF (reference sequence). The V gene lost 0 bases and the J gene lost 4 bases, with 10 bases spanning the gap. The CDR3 sequence: CATSRDSGSYNEQFF. The CDR3 bases are TGTGCCACCAGCAGAGACAGTGGGAGTTACAATGAGCAGTTCTTC.

This chain connects TRBV4-1 to TRBJ2-4; TRBD2 is a possible D gene (6 bases). V was cut by 2 bases and J by 2 bases, with 10 bases left in between. CDR3 length: 15 residues. Germline V gives CDR1 MGHRA, CDR2 YSYEKL. The CDR3 loop is CASSQPRGPKNIQYF. The CDR3 DNA follows: TGCGCCAGCAGCCAACCGCGGGGTCCCAAAAACATTCAGTACTTC.

This sequence joins TRBV29-1 and TRBJ1-2; D call uncertain. The V end was cut by 5 bases, the J end by 6 bases, with 7 bases between. The germline gives CDR1 SQVTM, CDR2 ANQGSEA. The CDR3 is 10 amino acids. CDR3 in amino acids: CSVPSHGYTF. The DNA of the CDR3 is TGCAGCGTTCCGAGCCATGGCTACACCTTC.